Listed here is a single TCR beta chain. What it binds is not known. The CDR3 totals 14 residues. Unmatched junction bases numbered 0, after V lost 5 bases and J lost 0 bases. Germline CDR1 is SGHTA and CDR2 is FQGNSA. It was with 60 Vbeta and 13 Jbeta primers that the PCR ran. Method: immunoSEQ multiplex PCR; TCRdb's copy keeps in-frame clones and lacks some. The table lists around 130,000 clones, about 73% of them singletons. The data were taken from a study of cytomegalovirus exposure and HLA in healthy donors. Study outcomes and limitations: In a later analysis, across HLA loci, associated TCR counts were highest for DRB1, lowest for HLA-C.

The receptor's source is a woman in her forties in good health and CMV-seropositive. The J gene is TRBJ2-1, the V gene TRBV7-2; the match to TRBD1 covers 8 bases. Sample: PBMCs. Written as DNA, the CDR3 is TGTGCCAGCAGCGACAGGGGCTCCTACAATGAGCAGTTCTTC. Protein sequence: CASSDRGSYNEQFF.